The clone carrying this T cell receptor (beta chain) has only a few counts. Its antigen is currently unknown. Generated by immunoSEQ multiplex PCR, the TCRdb table keeps only in-frame clones and is missing some. The sample records 30,000 or so clones, about 81% being singletons. The data stem from a study of pediatric ulcerative colitis. General study points: Rectal pinch biopsies may have included blood-derived T cells, especially in patients with overt colitis.

One to two pinch biopsies were taken from the rectum during colonoscopy. The sequencing input was gut tissue. This TCR was sampled from a boy under 18 with mild ulcerative colitis.

The CDR3 spells CASSLEAGGTEAFF. Here the CDR3 DNA reads TGCGCCAGCAGCTTGGAAGCAGGGGGAACTGAAGCTTTCTTT. The rearrangement uses TRBV5-1 and TRBJ1-1, with 7 bases identical to TRBD1. This CDR3 spans 14 amino acids. In germline, CDR1 is SGHRS, CDR2 YFSETQ. J was trimmed by 5 bases and V by 0 bases; bases with no gene match: 4.